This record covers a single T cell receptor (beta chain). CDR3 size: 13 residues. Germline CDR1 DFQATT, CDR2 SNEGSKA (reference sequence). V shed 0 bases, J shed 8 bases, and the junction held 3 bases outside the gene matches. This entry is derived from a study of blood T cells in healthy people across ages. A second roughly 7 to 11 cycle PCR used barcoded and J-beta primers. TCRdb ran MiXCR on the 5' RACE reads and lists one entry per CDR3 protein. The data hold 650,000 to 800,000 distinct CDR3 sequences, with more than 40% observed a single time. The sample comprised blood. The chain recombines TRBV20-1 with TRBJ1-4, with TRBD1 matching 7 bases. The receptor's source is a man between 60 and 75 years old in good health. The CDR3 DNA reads TGCAGTGCTAGAGAGACAGGGATCGAAAAACTGTTTTTT. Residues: CSARETGIEKLFF.